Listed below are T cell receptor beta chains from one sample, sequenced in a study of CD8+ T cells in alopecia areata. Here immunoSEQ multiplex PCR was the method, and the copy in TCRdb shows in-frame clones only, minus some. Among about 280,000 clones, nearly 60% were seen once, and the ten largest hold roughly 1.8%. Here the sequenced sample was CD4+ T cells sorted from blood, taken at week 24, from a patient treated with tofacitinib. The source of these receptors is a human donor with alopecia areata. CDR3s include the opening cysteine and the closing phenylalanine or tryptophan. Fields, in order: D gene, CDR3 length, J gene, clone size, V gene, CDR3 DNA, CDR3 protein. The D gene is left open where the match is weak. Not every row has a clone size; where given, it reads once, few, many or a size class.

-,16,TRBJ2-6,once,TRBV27,TGTGCCAGCAGTCCTCCCCATTACTCTGGGGCCAACGTCCTGACTTTC,CASSPPHYSGANVLTF
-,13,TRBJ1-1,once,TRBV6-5,TGTGCCAGCAGTTACGGTCGAGGGGGAGAAGCTTTCTTT,CASSYGRGGEAFF
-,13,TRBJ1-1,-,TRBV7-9,TGTGCCACCGCGAGGGGATGGGGCACTGAAGCTTTCTTT,CATARGWGTEAFF
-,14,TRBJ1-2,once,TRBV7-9,TGTGCCAGCAGCCCCCTGGACCGAGGGTATGGCTACACCTTC,CASSPLDRGYGYTF
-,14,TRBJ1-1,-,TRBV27,TGTGCCAGCAGTATCAGGGTGACGAACACTGAAGCTTTCTTT,CASSIRVTNTEAFF
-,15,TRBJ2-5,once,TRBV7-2,TGTGCCAGCAGCTCAAGTGGGGCCCCTCAAGAGACCCAGTACTTC,CASSSSGAPQETQYF
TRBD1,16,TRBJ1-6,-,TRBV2,TGTGCCAGCACGAGAGATGGACAGGGCCATAATTCACCCCTCCACTTT,CASTRDGQGHNSPLHF
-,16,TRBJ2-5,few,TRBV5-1,TGCGCCAGCAGCTCCTCTAGGGCGGGGGCCGAAGAGACCCAGTACTTC,CASSSSRAGAEETQYF
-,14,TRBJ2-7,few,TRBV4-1,TGCGCCAGCAGCCAAGGTGGCCAGGGCTACGAGCAGTACTTC,CASSQGGQGYEQYF
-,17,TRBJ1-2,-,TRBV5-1,TGCGCCAGCAGCTTTGGTCAGGAGCCAAACCCCACATATGGCTACACCTTC,CASSFGQEPNPTYGYTF
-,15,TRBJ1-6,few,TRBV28,TGTGCCAGCAGTTTAAGGCCAAGGGCTAATTCACCCCTCCACTTT,CASSLRPRANSPLHF
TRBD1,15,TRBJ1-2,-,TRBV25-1,TGTGCCAGCAGTGAATTGGGTACAGGGGACTATGGCTACACCTTC,CASSELGTGDYGYTF
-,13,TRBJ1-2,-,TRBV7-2,TGTGCCAGCAGCTTAGAACAGGGAAGGGGCTACACCTTC,CASSLEQGRGYTF
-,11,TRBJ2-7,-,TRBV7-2,TGTGCCAGCAGCTTACAGGTCGAGCAGTACTTC,CASSLQVEQYF
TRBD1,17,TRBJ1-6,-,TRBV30,TGTGCCTGGAGGTTGGTTCGAGGACAGGGTGATAATTCACCCCTCCACTTT,CAWRLVRGQGDNSPLHF
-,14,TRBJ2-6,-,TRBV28,TGTGCCAGCAGTGGCAGGCGCGTGGCCAACGTCCTGACTTTC,CASSGRRVANVLTF
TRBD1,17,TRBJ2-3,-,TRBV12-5,TGTGCTAGGGCCTGCGACAGGGGAAGGAAGAGGGCAGATACGCAGTATTTT,CARACDRGRKRADTQYF
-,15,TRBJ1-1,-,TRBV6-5,TGTGCCAGCACCCCTCGGGGGGGGATGAACACTGAAGCTTTCTTT,CASTPRGGMNTEAFF
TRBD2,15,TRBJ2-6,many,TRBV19,TGTGCCAGTACCTCTGGGAGGGCTGGGGCCAACGTCCTGACTTTC,CASTSGRAGANVLTF
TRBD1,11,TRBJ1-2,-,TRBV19,TGTGCCAGTAGTCGCGGACAGGTCTACACCTTC,CASSRGQVYTF
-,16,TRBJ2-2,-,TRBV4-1,TGCGCCAGCAGCCAAGAGTCGACTATTCACACCGGGGAGCTGTTTTTT,CASSQESTIHTGELFF
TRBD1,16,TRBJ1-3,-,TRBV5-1,TGCGCCAGCAGCCCGACAGGGGCCTCCTCTGGAAACACCATATATTTT,CASSPTGASSGNTIYF
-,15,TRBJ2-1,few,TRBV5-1,TGCGCCAGCAGCATATACACCGGCCTCTACAATGAGCAGTTCTTC,CASSIYTGLYNEQFF
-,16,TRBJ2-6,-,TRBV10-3,TGTGCCATCATGAAGGGGATCCTCTCTGGGGCCAACGTCCTGACTTTC,CAIMKGILSGANVLTF
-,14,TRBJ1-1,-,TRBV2,TGTGCCAGCAGCCAACCGGGAGCAGACACTGAAGCTTTCTTT,CASSQPGADTEAFF
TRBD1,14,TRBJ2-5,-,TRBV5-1,TGCGCCAGCAGCTTAGACAGGGGTGGAGAGACCCAGTACTTC,CASSLDRGGETQYF
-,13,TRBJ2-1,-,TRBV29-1,TGCAGCGTTTATCAGGGGTCCTACAATGAGCAGTTCTTC,CSVYQGSYNEQFF
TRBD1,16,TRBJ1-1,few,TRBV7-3,TGTGCCAGCAGCTTAACGCTGGGGACAGCGAACACTGAAGCTTTCTTT,CASSLTLGTANTEAFF
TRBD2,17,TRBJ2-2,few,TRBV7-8,TGTGCCAACAGCTTAGCAGGACTAGCGGGACCCCCCGGGGAGCTGTTTTTT,CANSLAGLAGPPGELFF
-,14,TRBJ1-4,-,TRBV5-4,TGTGCCAGCAGCCCGATGCAGTCGAATGAAAAACTGTTTTTT,CASSPMQSNEKLFF
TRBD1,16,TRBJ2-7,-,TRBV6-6,TGTGCCAGCAGTTACACCCCGGGACAGGCTACCTACGAGCAGTACTTC,CASSYTPGQATYEQYF
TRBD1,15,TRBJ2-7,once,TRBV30,TGTGCCTGGAGTGTACGCCGGGACAGGGGGCTTGAGCAGTACTTC,CAWSVRRDRGLEQYF
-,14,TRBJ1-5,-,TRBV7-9,TGTGCCAGCAGCTTAGGTCCAGGGAATCAGCCCCAGCATTTT,CASSLGPGNQPQHF
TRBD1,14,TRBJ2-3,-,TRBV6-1,TGTGCCAGCTCTCGGGACAGGAGCACAGATACGCAGTATTTT,CASSRDRSTDTQYF
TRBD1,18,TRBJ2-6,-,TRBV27,TGTGCCAGCAGTTTAGGGACAGGGTGGGGCTCTGGGGCCAACGTCCTGACTTTC,CASSLGTGWGSGANVLTF
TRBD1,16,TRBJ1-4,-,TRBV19,TGTGCCAGTAGTATTCAACCGGGACAGGGTAATGAAAAACTGTTTTTT,CASSIQPGQGNEKLFF
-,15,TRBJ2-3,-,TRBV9,TGTGCCAGCAGCGTAAGCGGGTCTAGAACAGATACGCAGTATTTT,CASSVSGSRTDTQYF
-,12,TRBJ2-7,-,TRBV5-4,TGTGCCAGCAGCCGGACCTCAGGGGCGCAGTACTTC,CASSRTSGAQYF
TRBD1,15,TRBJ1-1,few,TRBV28,TGTGCCAGCAGTTTACCTGGGACAGGGCGTACTGAAGCTTTCTTT,CASSLPGTGRTEAFF
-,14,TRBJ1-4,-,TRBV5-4,TGTGCCAGCAGCAGAGACAGGAGCAATGAAAAACTGTTTTTT,CASSRDRSNEKLFF
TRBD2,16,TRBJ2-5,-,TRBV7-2,TGTGCCAGCAGCTTACGCGGCGGGGGGGCCCAAGAGACCCAGTACTTC,CASSLRGGGAQETQYF
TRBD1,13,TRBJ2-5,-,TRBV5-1,TGCGCCAGCAGCTGGGGACAGAAAGAGACCCAGTACTTC,CASSWGQKETQYF
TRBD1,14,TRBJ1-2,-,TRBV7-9,TGTGCCAGCAGCGCGGACAGGGGGATCTATGGCTACACCTTC,CASSADRGIYGYTF
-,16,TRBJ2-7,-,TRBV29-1,TGCAGCGCCACAGCACCCCGTACAGGACAGAGTTACGAGCAGTACTTC,CSATAPRTGQSYEQYF
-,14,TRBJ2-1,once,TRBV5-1,TGCGCCAGCAGATCAAGGCAGGGAAGCGATGAGCAGTTCTTC,CASRSRQGSDEQFF